This passage covers 2 T cell receptor beta chains from one sample sequenced in a study of blood T cell repertoires in COVID-19. Assay used: immunoSEQ multiplex PCR; TCRdb lists only in-frame clones, some missing. Of 90,000 to 100,000 clones detected, 70% to 85% appear once; the ten largest clones hold 25%. The sequenced sample was peripheral blood. The receptors originated from a man aged 55 to 69 with acute or convalescent COVID-19.

V usage is TRBV19 and J usage is TRBJ1-4, with a tentative D call TRBD1 (5 bases). CDR1 and CDR2 (germline): LNHDA, SQIVND (reference sequence). Trimming removed 8 bases from V and 0 bases from J, with 10 bases in between. There are 14 residues in the CDR3. DNA for the CDR3: TGTGCCAGTGGGGCACGAGCAACTAATGAAAAACTGTTTTTT. This translates into CASGARATNEKLFF. The variable domain in full, with the rest retrieved from reference TRBV19 and TRBJ1-4, is DGGITQSPKYLFRKEGQNVTLSCEQNLNHDAMYWYRQDPGQGLRLIYYSQIVNDFQKGDIAEGYSVSREKKESFPLTVTSAQKNPTAFYLCASGARATNEKLFFGSGTQLSVL.

CDR3 sequence (DNA): TGTGCCATCGGACAGGCCGACAATGAGCAGTTCTTC. Amino acid sequence: CAIGQADNEQFF. This rearrangement joins TRBV6-6 to TRBJ2-1; 7 bases align to TRBD1. The CDR3 runs to 12 residues. The trim removed 10 bases at V and 5 bases at J, leaving 5 bases unmatched. Germline V lookup: CDR1 MNHNY, CDR2 SVGAGI (reference sequence).